These 22 T cell receptor beta chains were sequenced from one sample in a study of STAT5B mutations in CD4+ large granular lymphocyte leukemia. TCRdb's copy holds only in-frame clones and misses some; the assay was immunoSEQ multiplex PCR. The sample holds nearly 30,000 clones, roughly 84% seen once. The sample taken for sequencing was CD4+ T cells from blood buffy coats. All receptors come from a human donor in good health.

The J gene is TRBJ2-3, the V gene TRBV4-3; 8 bases map to TRBD2. The germline gives CDR1 LGHNA, CDR2 YSLEER. V lost 3 bases, J lost 7 bases, and 9 bases stayed unmatched. The CDR3 sequence is 15 residues long. DNA for the CDR3: TGCGCCAGCAGCCAGGATGGGACTAGGCCGAATACGCAGTATTTT. As protein: CASSQDGTRPNTQYF.

The chain combines TRBV18 with TRBJ1-6; possibly TRBD1 for D (6 bases). The V and J ends lost 6 bases and 0 bases respectively, with 18 bases between them. The length of the CDR3 is 18 residues. The V gene's germline CDR1 is KGHSH and CDR2 LQKENI. The CDR3 sequence: CASSPIPTGPSYNSPLHF. The CDR3, as DNA: TGTGCCAGCTCCCCAATACCGACAGGTCCCTCCTATAATTCACCCCTCCACTTT.

This chain uses TRBV7-2 with TRBJ1-1, with 10 bases lining up with TRBD1. CDR1 and CDR2 (germline): SGHTA, FQGNSA. This CDR3 spans 14 amino acids. V lost 1 base to trimming and J lost 5 bases; unmatched junction nucleotides: 1. The CDR3 nucleotides are TGTGCCAGCAGCTTAGGGGACAGGGGTACTGAAGCTTTCTTT. Its translation: CASSLGDRGTEAFF.

The chain has TRBV12-5 and TRBJ1-2, with a weak D call TRBD1 (5 bases). The CDR3 length is 15 residues. Deletions cut 3 bases from V and 11 bases from J, with 22 bases between. CDR1 and CDR2 (germline): LGHNT, FRNRAP. The CDR3, as DNA: TGTGCTAGTGGTTTAGATAGAGTAGGGACCGAGGGATACACCTTC. This sequence encodes CASGLDRVGTEGYTF. The entire variable domain, with the rest obtained from reference TRBV12-5 and TRBJ1-2, is as follows: DARVTQTPRHKVTEMGQEVTMRCQPILGHNTVFWYRQTMMQGLELLAYFRNRAPLDDSGMPKDRFSAEMPDATLATLKIQPSEPRDSAVYFCASGLDRVGTEGYTFGSGTRLTVV.

The gene calls are TRBV7-2 and TRBJ1-5, with a tentative D call TRBD1 (6 bases). Germline V gene sequence: CDR1 SGHTA, CDR2 FQGNSA. With 3 bases removed from V and 7 bases from J, the gap between germline ends came to 13 bases. This CDR3 contains 14 residues. CDR3 DNA sequence: TGTGCCAGCAGCTTGACAGGAACCCCCCAGCCCCAGCATTTT. Its translation: CASSLTGTPQPQHF.

This chain links TRBV15 with TRBJ2-5, with D perhaps TRBD2 (6 bases). The CDR3 is made up of 14 amino acids. Trimming stripped 5 bases from V and 2 bases from J, with 12 bases between. CDR1 is LNHNV and CDR2 is YYDKDF in the germline V gene (reference sequence). CDR3 DNA sequence: TGTGCCACCAGCGCCCGACGGGGGCAAGAGACCCAGTACTTC. It translates to CATSARRGQETQYF.

This sequence joins TRBV19 and TRBJ1-2; no clear D. The length of the CDR3 is 16 residues. Germline CDR1 reads LNHDA; CDR2 reads SQIVND (reference sequence). The V gene lost 3 bases and the J gene lost 4 bases, with 18 bases spanning the gap. In DNA form, the CDR3 reads TGTGCCAGTAGTATTCCGAGGGATACTATGGGCTATGGCTACACCTTC. Encoded protein: CASSIPRDTMGYGYTF.

This clone was seen a few times. The V and J genes are TRBV9 and TRBJ1-1; no clear D. The CDR3 spans 13 residues. The V end was cut by 4 bases, the J end by 5 bases, with 12 bases between. Germline-derived CDR1 and CDR2 are SGDLS and YYNGEE. The CDR3 region has the DNA TGTGCCAGCAGCCTTGGGGATAGGACTGAAGCTTTCTTT. Amino acids: CASSLGDRTEAFF.

The chain is built from TRBV20-1 and TRBJ1-1; D not certain. V was pared by 3 bases and J by 6 bases, with 8 bases between. There are 11 residues in the CDR3. Germline CDR1 reads DFQATT; CDR2 reads SNEGSKA (reference sequence). This CDR3 reads CSARRQAEAFF. Here the CDR3 DNA reads TGCAGTGCTAGGCGGCAGGCTGAAGCTTTCTTT.

The chain uses TRBV9 and TRBJ2-5, with 8 bases aligning to TRBD1. From germline, CDR1 is SGDLS and CDR2 YYNGEE. V trimming: 0 bases; J trimming: 0 bases; junction bases outside the gene matches: 4. There are 16 residues in the CDR3. The CDR3 DNA sequence: TGTGCCAGCAGCGTAGGGGACAGGACATACCAAGAGACCCAGTACTTC. Protein sequence: CASSVGDRTYQETQYF.

This clone occurred a few times. The chain couples TRBV7-9 to TRBJ1-4; no clear D gene. CDR3 length: 12 residues. Trimming stripped 5 bases from V and 8 bases from J, with 9 bases between. Germline-derived CDR1 and CDR2 are SEHNR and FQNEAQ (reference sequence). The CDR3 nucleotides are TGTGCCAGCAGCGCCGGAGGAGAAAAACTGTTTTTT. Its translation is CASSAGGEKLFF.

This chain connects TRBV28 to TRBJ1-5; D is uncertain. This CDR3 has 15 amino acids. Germline assignment: CDR1 MDHEN and CDR2 SYDVKM. V was cut by 6 bases and J by 0 bases, with 12 bases left in between. CDR3 amino acids: CASSPRGYSNQPQHF. CDR3 sequence (DNA): TGTGCCAGCAGCCCCCGTGGGTATAGCAATCAGCCCCAGCATTTT.

This chain joins TRBV7-2 and TRBJ2-3; 10 nucleotides agree with TRBD2. The CDR3 has 16 residues. Losses at the gene ends were 2 bases for V and 4 bases for J; bases not matched to a gene: 6. Germline lookup yields CDR1 SGHTA and CDR2 FQGNSA. Here the CDR3 DNA reads TGTGCCAGCAGCTTATTTATAGCGGGGGGTTCAGATACGCAGTATTTT. Translated: CASSLFIAGGSDTQYF. The whole variable domain, filled in from reference TRBV7-2 and TRBJ2-3, reads GAGVSQSPSNKVTEKGKDVELRCDPISGHTALYWYRQSLGQGLEFLIYFQGNSAPDKSGLPSDRFSAERTGGSVSTLTIQRTQQEDSAVYLCASSLFIAGGSDTQYFGPGTRLTVL.

This clone was detected a few times. This chain joins TRBV10-3 and TRBJ1-2; D is possibly TRBD1 (5 bases). Germline CDR1 and CDR2: ENHRY and SYGVKD. The CDR3 consists of 14 residues. Trimming took off 0 bases at V and 5 bases at J, with 10 bases between the two ends. The CDR3 bases are TGTGCCATCAGTGAGTCAGTCAGGGAATATGGCTACACCTTC. Translation: CAISESVREYGYTF.

The chain joins TRBV4-2 to TRBJ2-7; D is undetermined. This CDR3 is 13 amino acids long. Germline CDR1 and CDR2: LGHNA and YNFKEQ. The ends were cut back, 0 bases at V and 3 bases at J, with 6 bases in the middle. The CDR3 nucleotides are TGTGCCAGCAGCCAAGATAACTTCTACGAGCAGTACTTC. This encodes CASSQDNFYEQYF.

This clone appeared once. The rearrangement uses TRBV19 and TRBJ1-2; D is possibly TRBD1 (5 bases). Trimming stripped 5 bases from V and 8 bases from J, with 15 bases between. The CDR3 is 13 amino acids. Germline V lookup: CDR1 LNHDA, CDR2 SQIVND (reference sequence). The CDR3: CASSPRRAEGYTF. CDR3 DNA: TGTGCCAGTAGTCCGCGCAGGGCGGAAGGCTACACCTTC.

V gene TRBV5-1 combines with J gene TRBJ2-1; D is possibly TRBD2 (5 bases). CDR1 and CDR2 (germline): SGHRS, YFSETQ. Trimming took 4 bases from V and 1 from J, leaving 12 bases between them. The CDR3 has 15 residues. In DNA, the CDR3 is TGCGCCAGCAGCCCCCGGACTTCTTCCTACAATGAGCAGTTCTTC. Encoded protein: CASSPRTSSYNEQFF.

The J gene is TRBJ1-4, the V gene TRBV4-3; 10 bases are shared with TRBD1. Germline lookup yields CDR1 LGHNA and CDR2 YSLEER. Germline trimming cut 4 bases from V and 4 bases from J; bases unmatched to any gene: 6. The CDR3 length is 16 residues. CDR3 sequence reads: CASSLGDRGYNEKLFF. The CDR3 DNA follows: TGCGCCAGCAGCCTGGGGGACAGGGGATATAATGAAAAACTGTTTTTT.

This chain links TRBV7-2 with TRBJ1-2, with no clear D. This CDR3 has 13 amino acids. CDR1 is SGHTA and CDR2 is FQGNSA in the germline V gene. The ends were cut back, 0 bases at V and 3 bases at J, with 5 bases in the middle. As DNA, the CDR3 is TGTGCCAGCAGCTTAGCCAGTTACTATGGCTACACCTTC. Its protein is CASSLASYYGYTF.

The V gene is TRBV28, the J gene TRBJ2-3; D is undetermined. This CDR3 region has 12 residues. The V end lost 3 bases, the J end lost 4 bases, and 5 bases lay between the germline ends. Germline V CDR1 and CDR2: MDHEN, SYDVKM. As DNA, the CDR3 is TGTGCCAGCAGTTTTATCTCAGATACGCAGTATTTT. Its protein is CASSFISDTQYF.

The chain uses TRBV4-2 and TRBJ2-2; 7 nucleotides line up with TRBD2. V shed 0 bases, J shed 2 bases, and the junction held 9 bases outside the gene matches. The length of the CDR3 is 18 residues. CDR1 LGHNA and CDR2 YNFKEQ come from the germline V gene. CDR3 DNA: TGTGCCAGCAGCCAAGATTTAGGCGGGGGAGCAAACACCGGGGAGCTGTTTTTT. It specifies CASSQDLGGGANTGELFF.

The chain combines TRBV5-4 with TRBJ1-3, with D perhaps matching TRBD1 (6 bases). Germline loops: CDR1 SGHNT, CDR2 YYREEE (reference sequence). The CDR3 runs to 15 residues. V lost 4 bases to trimming and J lost 0 bases, with 11 bases between them. The CDR3: CASSADSASGNTIYF. The CDR3 DNA follows: TGTGCCAGCAGCGCGGACAGTGCCTCTGGAAACACCATATATTTT.